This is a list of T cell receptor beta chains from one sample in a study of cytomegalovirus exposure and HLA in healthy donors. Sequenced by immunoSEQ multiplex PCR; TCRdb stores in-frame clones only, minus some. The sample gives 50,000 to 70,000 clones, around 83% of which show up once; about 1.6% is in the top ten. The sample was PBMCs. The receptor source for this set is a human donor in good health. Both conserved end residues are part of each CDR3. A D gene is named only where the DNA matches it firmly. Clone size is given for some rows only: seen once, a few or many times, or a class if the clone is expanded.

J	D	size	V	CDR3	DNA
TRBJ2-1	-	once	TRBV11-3	CASRSHWGTGGNEQFF	TGTGCCAGCAGATCTCACTGGGGTACCGGAGGGAATGAGCAGTTCTTC
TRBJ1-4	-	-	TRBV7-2	CASSFRGGSAEKLFF	TGTGCCAGCAGCTTTCGGGGGGGCAGTGCCGAAAAACTGTTTTTT
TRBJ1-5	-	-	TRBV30	CAWSVSGRGNQPQHF	TGTGCCTGGAGTGTCTCGGGTCGGGGCAATCAGCCCCAGCATTTT
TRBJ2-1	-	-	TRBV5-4	CASSLNAGVEQFF	TGTGCCAGCAGCTTGAACGCAGGGGTAGAGCAGTTCTTC
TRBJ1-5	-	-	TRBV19	CASSIWGDQPQHF	TGTGCCAGTAGTATTTGGGGGGATCAGCCCCAGCATTTT
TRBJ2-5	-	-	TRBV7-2	CASSLALWQQETQYF	TGTGCCAGCAGCTTAGCGCTGTGGCAGCAAGAGACCCAGTACTTC
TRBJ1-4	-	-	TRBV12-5	CASGLALGWKNEKLFF	TGTGCTAGTGGTTTGGCCCTGGGCTGGAAGAATGAAAAACTGTTTTTT
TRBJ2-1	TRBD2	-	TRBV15	CATSTGLAVNEQFF	TGTGCCACCAGCACAGGACTAGCGGTCAATGAGCAGTTCTTC
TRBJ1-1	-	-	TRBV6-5	CASSYSIWQDTEAFF	TGTGCCAGCAGTTACTCGATATGGCAAGACACTGAAGCTTTCTTT
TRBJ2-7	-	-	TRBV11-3	CASSLDRSEQYF	TGTGCCAGCAGCTTAGATCGGAGCGAGCAGTACTTC
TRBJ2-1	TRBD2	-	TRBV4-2	CASSQTSGGASYNEQFF	TGTGCCAGCAGCCAGACTAGCGGGGGGGCCTCCTACAATGAGCAGTTCTTC
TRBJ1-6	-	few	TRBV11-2	CASSLLSGLNSPLHF	TGTGCCAGCAGCTTACTGTCAGGTCTTAATTCACCCCTCCACTTT
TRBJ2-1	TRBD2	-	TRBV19	CASSPHRGGGGSYNEQFF	TGTGCCAGTAGTCCCCACCGGGGTGGCGGGGGTTCTTACAATGAGCAGTTCTTC
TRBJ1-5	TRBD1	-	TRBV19	CASSRLGQINVGNQPQHF	TGTGCCAGTAGTAGACTGGGACAGATAAACGTGGGCAATCAGCCCCAGCATTTT
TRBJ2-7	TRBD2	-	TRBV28	CASRGSGTYEQYF	TGTGCCAGCAGAGGTAGCGGGACCTACGAGCAGTACTTC
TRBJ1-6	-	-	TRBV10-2	CASRAGESVDSPLHF	TGCGCCAGCAGAGCAGGGGAGTCGGTCGATTCACCCCTCCACTTT
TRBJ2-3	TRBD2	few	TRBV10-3	CAINLAGGGTDTQYF	TGTGCCATCAACCTAGCGGGGGGTGGAACAGATACGCAGTATTTT
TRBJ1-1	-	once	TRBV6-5	CASSMRGSEAFF	TGTGCCAGCAGTATGAGGGGGTCTGAAGCTTTCTTT
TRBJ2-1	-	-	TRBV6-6	CASRGTGLYNEQFF	TGTGCCAGCAGGGGAACGGGACTCTACAATGAGCAGTTCTTC
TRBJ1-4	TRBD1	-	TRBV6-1	CASRGQGMGEKLFF	TGTGCCAGCAGGGGACAGGGGATGGGTGAAAAACTGTTTTTT
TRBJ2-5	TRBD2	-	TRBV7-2	CASSRPGGRETQYF	TGTGCCAGCAGCCGTCCGGGCGGGAGGGAGACCCAGTACTTC
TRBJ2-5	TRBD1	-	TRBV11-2	CASSLHTGVGETQYF	TGTGCCAGCAGCTTACATACAGGGGTAGGGGAGACCCAGTACTTC
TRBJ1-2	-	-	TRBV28	CAGQGLTNYGYTF	TGTGCCGGTCAGGGCTTAACTAACTATGGCTACACCTTC
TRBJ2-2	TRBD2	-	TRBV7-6	CASSLRAGGRTGELFF	TGTGCCAGCAGCCTTCGAGCGGGGGGGCGGACCGGGGAGCTGTTTTTT
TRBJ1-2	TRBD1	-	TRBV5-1	CASSWGQGSNYGYTF	TGCGCCAGCAGCTGGGGACAGGGATCAAACTATGGCTACACCTTC
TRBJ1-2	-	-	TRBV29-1	CSVGGGGGYGYTF	TGCAGCGTTGGTGGGGGAGGAGGCTATGGCTACACCTTC
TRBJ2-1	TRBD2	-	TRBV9	CASSVAGGGNSYNEQFF	TGTGCCAGCAGCGTAGCGGGGGGTGGCAACTCCTACAATGAGCAGTTCTTC
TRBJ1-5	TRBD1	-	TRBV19	CATYGGVDRVDF	TGTGCCACCTATGGAGGGGTGGACAGGGTGGATTTT
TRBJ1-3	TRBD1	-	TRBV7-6	CASSSTTGGGNTIYF	TGTGCCAGCAGCTCCACGACAGGGGGCGGAAACACCATATATTTT
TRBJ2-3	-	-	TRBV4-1	CASSVGRGAGTDTQYF	TGCGCCAGCAGCGTAGGCCGGGGGGCCGGCACAGATACGCAGTATTTT
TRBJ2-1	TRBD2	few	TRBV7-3	CASSLLLAGDNEQFF	TGTGCCAGCAGCCTACTCCTAGCGGGGGACAATGAGCAGTTCTTC
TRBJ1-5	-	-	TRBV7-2	CASSLRQGSQPQHF	TGTGCCAGCAGCTTACGGCAGGGGAGTCAGCCCCAGCATTTT
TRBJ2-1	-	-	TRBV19	CASKTGTYEQFF	TGTGCCAGTAAGACAGGGACTTATGAGCAGTTCTTC
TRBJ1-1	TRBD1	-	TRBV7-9	CASSLQGAEAFF	TGTGCCAGCAGCTTACAGGGGGCAGAAGCTTTCTTT
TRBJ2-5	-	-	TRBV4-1	CASSQSPDTQETQYF	TGCGCCAGCAGCCAATCCCCGGACACTCAAGAGACCCAGTACTTC
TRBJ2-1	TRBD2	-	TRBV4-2	CASSQFGLAEYNEQFF	TGTGCCAGCAGCCAATTTGGACTAGCGGAGTACAATGAGCAGTTCTTC
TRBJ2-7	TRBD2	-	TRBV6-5	CASSTGTSGVYEQYF	TGTGCCAGCAGCACCGGGACTAGCGGAGTTTACGAGCAGTACTTC
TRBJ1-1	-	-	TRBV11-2	CASSPWTDSLNTEAFF	TGTGCCAGCAGCCCCTGGACAGACTCCTTGAACACTGAAGCTTTCTTT
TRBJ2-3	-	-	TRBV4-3	CASSQRGFTDTQYF	TGCGCCAGCAGCCAAAGGGGCTTCACAGATACGCAGTATTTT
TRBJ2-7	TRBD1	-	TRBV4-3	CASSRVIGTGGEAYEQYF	TGCGCCAGCAGCCGAGTAATTGGGACAGGGGGGGAAGCCTACGAGCAGTACTTC
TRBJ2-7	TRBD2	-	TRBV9	CASSGLAGSSYEQYF	TGTGCCAGCAGCGGACTAGCGGGGTCCTCCTACGAGCAGTACTTC
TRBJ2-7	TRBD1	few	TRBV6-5	CASSSIPEGGGYEQYF	TGTGCCAGCAGTTCCATCCCCGAAGGGGGCGGTTACGAGCAGTACTTC
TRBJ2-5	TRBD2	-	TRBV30	CAWSGGREETQYF	TGTGCCTGGAGCGGGGGGAGGGAAGAGACCCAGTACTTC
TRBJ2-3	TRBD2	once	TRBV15	CATSRGQAGADTQYF	TGTGCCACCAGCAGAGGGCAAGCGGGGGCAGATACGCAGTATTTT
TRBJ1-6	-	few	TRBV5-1	CASSQVSEGVSSPLHF	TGCGCCAGCAGCCAAGTTTCAGAGGGTGTTAGTTCACCCCTCCACTTT
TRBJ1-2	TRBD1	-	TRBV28	CASRGTGGAHGYTF	TGTGCCAGCAGAGGGACAGGGGGCGCCCATGGCTACACCTTC
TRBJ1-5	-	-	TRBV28	CASSLMWADYQPQHF	TGTGCCAGCAGCCTCATGTGGGCAGATTATCAGCCCCAGCATTTT
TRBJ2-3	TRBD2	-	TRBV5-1	CASSNGLAGADTQYF	TGCGCCAGCAGTAACGGACTAGCGGGAGCTGATACGCAGTATTTT
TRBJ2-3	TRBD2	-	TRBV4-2	CASSPSLAGGTDTQYF	TGTGCCAGCAGCCCCTCACTAGCGGGAGGCACAGATACGCAGTATTTT
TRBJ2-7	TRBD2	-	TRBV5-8	CASSFGGTSLYEQYF	TGTGCCAGCAGCTTCGGAGGGACTAGCCTCTACGAGCAGTACTTC
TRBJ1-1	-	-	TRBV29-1	CSVVFMNTEAFF	TGCAGCGTTGTTTTTATGAACACTGAAGCTTTCTTT
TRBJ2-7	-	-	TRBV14	CASSQVYLGRFSYEQYF	TGTGCCAGCAGCCAAGTTTATCTGGGGCGCTTTTCCTACGAGCAGTACTTC
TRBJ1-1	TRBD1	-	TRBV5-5	CASSTTGMNTEAFF	TGTGCCAGCAGCACGACAGGGATGAACACTGAAGCTTTCTTT
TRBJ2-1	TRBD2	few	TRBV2	CASSEWASGRGNEQFF	TGTGCCAGCAGTGAATGGGCTAGCGGGCGAGGAAATGAGCAGTTCTTC
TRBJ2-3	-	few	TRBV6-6	CASSYPPPQSDTQYF	TGTGCCAGCAGTTACCCACCCCCGCAGTCGGATACGCAGTATTTT
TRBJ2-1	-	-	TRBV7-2	CASSPLGLLSDEQFF	TGTGCCAGCAGCCCCTTGGGACTCCTAAGCGATGAGCAGTTCTTC